These 25 T cell receptor beta chains came from one sample sequenced in a study of CD8+ T cells in alopecia areata. Sequencing used cDNA as its template, made by extracting RNA and reverse transcribing it. The assay was immunoSEQ multiplex PCR, and TCRdb's table has in-frame clones only and misses some. The sample records 160,000 or so clones, roughly two thirds being singletons. Treatment reported: oral pan-JAK inhibitor, 5-10 mg twice daily. The material was CD4+ T cells sorted from blood, obtained at week 4, from a patient treated with tofacitinib. All receptors derive from a human donor with alopecia areata.

The chain links TRBV6-1 to TRBJ1-6; D remains ambiguous. The germline V gene encodes CDR1 MNHNS and CDR2 SASEGT. This CDR3 has 13 amino acids. The V and J ends lost 2 bases and 7 bases respectively, with 6 bases between them. The DNA for the CDR3 is TGTGCCAGCAGTGAACTGAGAAATTCACCCCTCCACTTT. Translated, it gives CASSELRNSPLHF.

CDR3 DNA: TGTGCCTGGAGTGTAATAGCGGGGGGGCCTGAGACCCAGTACTTC. Translated: CAWSVIAGGPETQYF. V usage is TRBV30 and J usage is TRBJ2-5; 11 bases are a match to TRBD2. CDR3 size: 15 residues. V shed 0 bases, J shed 5 bases, and the junction held 5 bases outside the gene matches. Germline V CDR1 and CDR2: GTSNPN, SVGIG (reference sequence).

The chain employs TRBV29-1 and TRBJ2-1; a possible D gene is TRBD2 (7 bases). Germline lookup yields CDR1 SQVTM and CDR2 ANQGSEA. Trimming left V 6 bases short and J 2 bases short, with 14 bases between. This CDR3 region has 14 residues. CDR3 bases: TGCAGCGTCCATGAGGGGGGGGCCTACAATGAGCAGTTCTTC. Protein: CSVHEGGAYNEQFF.

The rearrangement links TRBV29-1 to TRBJ2-7; D might be TRBD2 (7 bases). Germline V CDR1 and CDR2: SQVTM, ANQGSEA. Deletions cut 6 bases from V and 4 bases from J, with 10 bases between. This CDR3 comprises 11 residues. The CDR3 sequence: CSVRGGYEQYF. CDR3 bases: TGCAGCGTGAGGGGGGGTTACGAGCAGTACTTC.

This sequence joins TRBV30 and TRBJ1-3; D gene unclear. CDR1 and CDR2 (germline): GTSNPN, SVGIG (reference sequence). The CDR3 totals 12 residues. Trimming took off 4 bases at V and 0 bases at J, with 4 bases between the two ends. The CDR3 nucleotides are TGTGCCTGGACAGCCTCTGGAAACACCATATATTTT. The encoded protein is CAWTASGNTIYF.

The genes are TRBV2 and TRBJ2-5; 9 bases fit TRBD1. J gave up 4 bases and V 7 bases, and 10 bases lay outside the gene matches. The CDR3 is 15 residues long. Germline V gene sequence: CDR1 SNHLY, CDR2 FYNNEI. CDR3 loop: CASTLDRGWGETQYF. CDR3 DNA: TGTGCCAGCACCTTGGACAGGGGTTGGGGAGAGACCCAGTACTTC.

This clone was seen only a few times. This chain uses TRBV29-1 with TRBJ1-2; unclear D gene. This CDR3 comprises 11 residues. The germline CDR1 and CDR2 sequences are SQVTM and ANQGSEA. V was cut by 6 bases and J by 4 bases, with 9 bases left in between. CDR3 loop: CSVHSGYGYTF. The CDR3 nucleotides are TGCAGCGTGCACAGCGGCTATGGCTACACCTTC.

The chain has TRBV7-2 and TRBJ2-5; 14 bases line up with TRBD2. Trimming removed 5 bases from V and 5 bases from J; junction bases left unmatched: 7. This CDR3 is 16 amino acids long. CDR1 and CDR2 (germline): SGHTA, FQGNSA. This chain's CDR3 is CASSPGLAGGRETQYF. The CDR3 nucleotides read TGTGCCAGCAGCCCAGGACTAGCGGGGGGCCGCGAGACCCAGTACTTC.

The gene calls are TRBV9 and TRBJ2-2; 9 nucleotides agree with TRBD1. Trimming at V came to 3 bases and at J to 3 bases, leaving 3 bases not matched to a gene. The CDR3 consists of 15 residues. Germline CDR1 is SGDLS and CDR2 is YYNGEE. The chain's CDR3 is CASSARQGDTGELFF. CDR3 sequence (DNA): TGTGCCAGCAGCGCAAGACAGGGGGACACCGGGGAGCTGTTTTTT.

The CDR3 is CSVVGSVYGYTF. CDR3 nucleotides: TGCAGCGTCGTGGGATCGGTCTATGGCTACACCTTC. V gene TRBV29-1 combines with J gene TRBJ1-2; D remains ambiguous. The germline CDR1 and CDR2 sequences are SQVTM and ANQGSEA. This CDR3 is built from 12 residues. V was cut by 6 bases and J by 4 bases, with 12 bases left in between.

The V and J genes are TRBV6-5 and TRBJ1-5; a possible D gene is TRBD1 (5 bases). Germline values: CDR1 MNHEY, CDR2 SVGAGI. V was trimmed by 6 bases and J by 4 bases, leaving 10 bases between them. The CDR3 totals 13 residues. The CDR3 DNA sequence: TGTGCCAGCAGCCGGGACGGAAATCAGCCCCAGCATTTT. Residues: CASSRDGNQPQHF.

Notes on this clone: The sample contains more than one DNA sequence encoding this CDR3. The gene calls are TRBV30 and TRBJ1-6; D is ambiguous. Trimming removed 0 bases from V and 7 bases from J, with 7 bases in between. Looked up from germline, CDR1 is GTSNPN and CDR2 is SVGIG (reference sequence). There are 13 residues in the CDR3. The CDR3 is CAWSVGSNSPLHF. The CDR3, as DNA: TGTGCCTGGAGTGTGGGCAGCAATTCACCCCTCCACTTT.

The J gene is TRBJ1-1, the V gene TRBV15; D remains unclear. Germline V gene lookup returns CDR1 LNHNV and CDR2 YYDKDF (reference sequence). The CDR3 loop spans 15 amino acids. Trimming shortened V by 0 bases and J by 1 base, and 9 bases separated the two germline ends. The CDR3 DNA reads as TGTGCCACCAGCAGAGATTACCGAGAGAACACTGAAGCTTTCTTT. It specifies CATSRDYRENTEAFF.

The CDR3 region has the DNA TGTGCCCTGGGTATTCGGGCGAACACTGAAGCTTTCTTT. Protein sequence: CALGIRANTEAFF. The chain joins TRBV30 to TRBJ1-1; D not certain. Germline lookup yields CDR1 GTSNPN and CDR2 SVGIG (reference sequence). Trimming removed 8 bases at V and 1 base at J, with 14 bases between. The CDR3 runs 13 residues.

The V gene is TRBV7-6, the J gene TRBJ2-7, with a weak D call TRBD1 (6 bases). The CDR3 length is 13 residues. Germline lookup yields CDR1 SGHVS and CDR2 FNYEAQ. Deletions cut 5 bases from V and 3 bases from J, with 11 bases between. The CDR3 sequence is CASSPQQGYEQYF. In DNA, the CDR3 is TGTGCCAGCAGCCCCCAACAGGGCTACGAGCAGTACTTC. Looking up the rest from reference TRBV7-6 and TRBJ2-7 gives the full variable domain: GAGVSQSPRYKVTKRGQDVALRCDPISGHVSLYWYRQALGQGPEFLTYFNYEAQQDKSGLPNDRFSAERPEGSISTLTIQRTEQRDSAMYRCASSPQQGYEQYFGPGTRLTVT.

The chain couples TRBV5-6 to TRBJ2-2; D gene ambiguous. The CDR3 runs 14 residues. With 0 bases removed from V and 4 bases from J, the gap between germline ends came to 7 bases. Germline assignment: CDR1 SGHDT and CDR2 YYEEEE. In nucleotides, the CDR3 is TGTGCCAGCAGCTTGGGACACAGCACCGGGGAGCTGTTTTTT. It is translated as CASSLGHSTGELFF.

The V and J genes are TRBV4-3 and TRBJ1-1, with a tentative D call TRBD1 (6 bases). Germline V gene sequence: CDR1 LGHNA, CDR2 YSLEER. Trimming pared 1 base from V and 4 bases from J, leaving 13 bases between. The CDR3 has 15 amino acids. DNA of the CDR3: TGCGCCAGCAGCCAAGTGACAGGAGGGCGCACTGAAGCTTTCTTT. Its translation: CASSQVTGGRTEAFF.

The V call is TRBV29-1, the J call TRBJ2-7; 9 positions agree with TRBD1. Germline lookup yields CDR1 SQVTM and CDR2 ANQGSEA. The CDR3 totals 13 residues. J gave up 5 bases and V 4 bases, and 6 bases lay outside the gene matches. The CDR3 protein is CSVARGQGNEQYF. DNA for the CDR3: TGCAGCGTTGCCCGTGGACAGGGGAACGAGCAGTACTTC.

The chain joins TRBV11-1 to TRBJ2-7; D may be TRBD1 (7 bases). Germline CDR1 SGHAT, CDR2 FQDESV (reference sequence). The germline V and J ends were trimmed by 1 base and 4 bases, with 20 bases remaining between them. CDR3 length equals 17 residues. CDR3 sequence reads: CASSLDRSRGAWYEQYF. For the CDR3, the DNA is TGTGCCAGCAGCTTAGACCGGTCCAGGGGGGCCTGGTACGAGCAGTACTTC.

This clone was counted once. The J gene is TRBJ2-3, the V gene TRBV27, with D possibly TRBD2 on 6 matching bases. Germline V gives CDR1 MNHEY, CDR2 SMNVEV (reference sequence). Trimming took 5 bases from V and 0 from J, leaving 12 bases between them. The CDR3 is 15 amino acids. CDR3 sequence (DNA): TGTGCCAGCAGTCGGGGGTTAGCTAGCACAGATACGCAGTATTTT. Translation gives CASSRGLASTDTQYF.

The rearrangement links TRBV30 to TRBJ1-5; 8 bases line up with TRBD1. CDR3 size: 14 residues. V dropped 6 bases and J dropped 0; count of bases not matched to a gene: 4. Germline V gene lookup returns CDR1 GTSNPN and CDR2 SVGIG (reference sequence). Here the CDR3 DNA reads TGTGCCTGTCAGACAGGGGATAGCAATCAGCCCCAGCATTTT. It codes for CACQTGDSNQPQHF.

The J gene is TRBJ2-3, the V gene TRBV29-1, with D possibly matching TRBD1 (5 bases). The germline V gene encodes CDR1 SQVTM and CDR2 ANQGSEA. Trimming removed 7 bases from V and 0 bases from J, with 14 bases in between. The CDR3 is 14 residues long. CDR3 nucleotides: TGCAGCGCGAAGTACAGGCTCAGCACAGATACGCAGTATTTT. It is translated as CSAKYRLSTDTQYF.

The rearrangement uses TRBV11-1 and TRBJ1-1; possible D gene TRBD1, 6 bases. Per the germline V gene, CDR1 is SGHAT and CDR2 is FQDESV (reference sequence). CDR3 length equals 15 residues. The V end was cut by 1 base, the J end by 4 bases, with 13 bases between. The CDR3 DNA sequence: TGTGCCAGCAGCTTAGGCACGGGGGCGGCCACTGAAGCTTTCTTT. Amino acid sequence: CASSLGTGAATEAFF.

A single count supports this clone. The chain combines TRBV19 with TRBJ1-2; 10 bases map to TRBD1. Germline lookup yields CDR1 LNHDA and CDR2 SQIVND (reference sequence). This CDR3 region has 16 residues. Trimming at V came to 2 bases and at J to 5 bases, leaving 8 bases not matched to a gene. CDR3 loop: CASSISMTGGAYGYTF. The CDR3 bases are TGTGCCAGTAGTATATCTATGACAGGGGGCGCGTATGGCTACACCTTC. Drawing the rest from reference TRBV19 and TRBJ1-2, the complete variable domain is DGGITQSPKYLFRKEGQNVTLSCEQNLNHDAMYWYRQDPGQGLRLIYYSQIVNDFQKGDIAEGYSVSREKKESFPLTVTSAQKNPTAFYLCASSISMTGGAYGYTFGSGTRLTVV.

This sequence joins TRBV6-4 and TRBJ1-2; D is unresolved. Germline V gives CDR1 MRHNA, CDR2 SNTAGT. This CDR3 has 13 amino acids. V lost 3 bases to trimming and J lost 7 bases, with 12 bases between them. DNA of the CDR3: TGTGCCAGCAGTGAACTTCTGGGAAGTGGCTACACCTTC. This gives the protein CASSELLGSGYTF.